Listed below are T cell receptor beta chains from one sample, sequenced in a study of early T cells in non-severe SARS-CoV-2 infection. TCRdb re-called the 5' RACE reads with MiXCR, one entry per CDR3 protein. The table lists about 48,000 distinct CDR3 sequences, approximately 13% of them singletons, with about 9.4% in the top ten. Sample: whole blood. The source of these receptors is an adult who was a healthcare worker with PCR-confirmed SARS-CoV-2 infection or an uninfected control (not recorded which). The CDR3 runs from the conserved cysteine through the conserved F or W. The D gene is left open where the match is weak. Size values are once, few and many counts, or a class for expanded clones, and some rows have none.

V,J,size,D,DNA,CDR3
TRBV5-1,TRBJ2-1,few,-,TGCGCCAGCAGCTTGCACGGCAACTCCTACAATGAGCAGTTCTTC,CASSLHGNSYNEQFF
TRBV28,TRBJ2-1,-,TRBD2,TGTGCCAGCAGTTTAGACGGGACTAGGCCTGCCTTC,CASSLDGTRPAF
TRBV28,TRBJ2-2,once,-,TGTGACAGCAGCTCACCTAATGAGGCTTCCCACCGGGAGCTGTTTTTT,CDSSSPNEASHRELFF
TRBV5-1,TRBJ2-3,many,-,TGCGCCAGCAGCCTCCTGACGGAAGATACGCAGTATTTT,CASSLLTEDTQYF
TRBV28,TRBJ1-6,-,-,TGTGCCAGCAGTTCAGGGGTGTCCTATAATTCACCCCTCCACTTT,CASSSGVSYNSPLHF
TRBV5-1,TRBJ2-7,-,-,TGCGCCAGCAGCTTGGGCTATCCCTACGAGCAGTACTTC,CASSLGYPYEQYF
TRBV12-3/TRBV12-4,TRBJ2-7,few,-,TGTGCCAGCAGTCCGGACTCCCCGGCGTACTACGAGCAGTACTTC,CASSPDSPAYYEQYF
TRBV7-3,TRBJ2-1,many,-,TGTGCCAGCAGCTTAGGCCCGTTAAGTAGCAACGAGGGGCAGTTCTTC,CASSLGPLSSNEGQFF
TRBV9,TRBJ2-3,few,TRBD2,TGTGCCAGCAGCGTAGCTAGCGGTCTTCACACGCAGTATTTT,CASSVASGLHTQYF
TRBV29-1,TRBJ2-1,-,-,TGCAGCGGGACCGCATGGAGCAATGAGCAGTTCTTC,CSGTAWSNEQFF
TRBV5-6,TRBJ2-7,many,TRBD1,TGTGCCAGCAGCTACTACCGGGACAGGGCCTACGAGCAGTACTTC,CASSYYRDRAYEQYF
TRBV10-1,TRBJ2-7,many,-,TGCGCCAGCACGTGGGGGGCCCGGTACGAGCAGTACTTC,CASTWGARYEQYF
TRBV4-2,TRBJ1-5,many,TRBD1,TGTGCCAGCAGTAGACAGGGGAACAGCAATCAGCCCCAGCATTTT,CASSRQGNSNQPQHF
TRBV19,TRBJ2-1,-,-,TGTGCCAGTGGGGGCTCCGTATACAATGAGCAGTTCTTC,CASGGSVYNEQFF
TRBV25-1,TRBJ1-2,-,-,TGTGCCAGCAGTGCCCAAAGGGGATCCTGCACCTTC,CASSAQRGSCTF
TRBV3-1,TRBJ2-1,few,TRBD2,TGTGCCAGCAGCCAAGCTGGTTGGGGACTAGCGGGAGAGGGTGAGCAGTTCTTC,CASSQAGWGLAGEGEQFF
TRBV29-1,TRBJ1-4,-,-,TGCAGCGTTGAACGGGGCAGAGGGAGTGAAAAACTGTTTTTT,CSVERGRGSEKLFF
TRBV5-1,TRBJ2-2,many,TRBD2,TGCGCCAGCAGCCCGGCGGGGGATTTGAACACCGGGGAGCTGTTTTTT,CASSPAGDLNTGELFF
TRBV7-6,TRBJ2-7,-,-,TGTGCCAGCAACCCGGGCCGATCCTACGAGCAGTACTTC,CASNPGRSYEQYF
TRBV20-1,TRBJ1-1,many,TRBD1,TGCAGTGCTCCTACAAGTTGGACAGGGGCTGAAGCTTTCTTT,CSAPTSWTGAEAFF
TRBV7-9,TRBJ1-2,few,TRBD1,TGTGCCAGCAGCTTGGGACAGGGCTATGGCTACACCTTC,CASSLGQGYGYTF
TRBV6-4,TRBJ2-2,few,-,TGTGCCAGCAGTCGGGGGGCCACCGGGGAGCTGTTTTTT,CASSRGATGELFF
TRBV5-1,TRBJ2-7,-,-,TGCGCCAGCAGCTTGGCGGCGCCATCCATGTCGGCGCAGTACTTC,CASSLAAPSMSAQYF
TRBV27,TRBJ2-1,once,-,TGTGCCAGCATCCAAGGCCGTGAGCAGTTCTTC,CASIQGREQFF
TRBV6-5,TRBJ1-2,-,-,TGTGCCAGCAGTGCCGGACAAGCTAACTATGGCTACACCTTC,CASSAGQANYGYTF
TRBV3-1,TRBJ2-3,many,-,TGTGCCAGCAGCCAGGAACTAGGAGATACGCAGTATTTT,CASSQELGDTQYF
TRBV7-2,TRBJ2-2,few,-,TGTGCCAGCAGGGAACGGCCCCGCGTGAGAACCGGGGAGCTGTTTTTT,CASRERPRVRTGELFF
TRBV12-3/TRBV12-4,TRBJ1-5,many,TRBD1,TGTGCCAGCAGTCTACAGGGGAATCAGCCCCAGCATTTT,CASSLQGNQPQHF
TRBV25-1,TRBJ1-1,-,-,TGTGCCAGCAGTGGCGCCCTGGGGACTGAAGCTTTCTTT,CASSGALGTEAFF
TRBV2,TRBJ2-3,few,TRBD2,TGTGCCAGCAGACTAGCGGGAGAGGCGGATACGCAGTATTTT,CASRLAGEADTQYF
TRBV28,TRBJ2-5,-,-,TGTGCCAGCAGCCAGGCCGGCCCGCGGGAGACCCAGTACTTC,CASSQAGPRETQYF
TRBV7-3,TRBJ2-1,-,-,TGTGCCAGCAGCTTACTCGGGAGCTCCTACAATGAGCAGTTCTTC,CASSLLGSSYNEQFF
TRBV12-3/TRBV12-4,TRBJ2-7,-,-,TGTGCCAGCAGTTTAGCACTAGCCCTCCACGAGCAGTACTTC,CASSLALALHEQYF
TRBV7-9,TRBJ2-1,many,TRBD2,TGTGCCAGCAGCTTAGGATTCGGGACTAGCGGGGGAGAGCAGTTCTTC,CASSLGFGTSGGEQFF
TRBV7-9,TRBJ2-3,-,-,TGTGCCAGCAGCTTCGACAGAGAGTTT,CASSFDREF
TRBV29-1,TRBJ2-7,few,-,TGCAGCGTTGAAGATAGCGAGCAGTACTTC,CSVEDSEQYF
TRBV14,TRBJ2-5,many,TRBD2,TGTGCCAGCAGCCCTGGACTAGCCCAGACCCAGTACTTC,CASSPGLAQTQYF
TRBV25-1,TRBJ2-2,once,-,TGTGCCAGCAGTGAGGGGGGGACAGCGAACACCGGGGAGCTGTTTTTT,CASSEGGTANTGELFF
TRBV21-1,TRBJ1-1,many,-,TGTGCCAGCACCGTGGACAGGGGGAACACTGAAGCTTTCTTT,CASTVDRGNTEAFF
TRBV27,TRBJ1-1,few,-,TGTGCCACCCGGGTAAGGTCAATGAACACTGAAGCTTTCTTT,CATRVRSMNTEAFF
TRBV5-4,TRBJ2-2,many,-,TGTGCCAGCAGCTTGGTCGGCACCGGGGAGCTGTTTTTT,CASSLVGTGELFF
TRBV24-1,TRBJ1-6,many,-,TGTGCCACCAGTGATGATCTGCCGGGTTCACCCCTCCACTTT,CATSDDLPGSPLHF
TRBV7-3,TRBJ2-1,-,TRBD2,TGTGCCAGCAGCTTAACTAGCGGGTTTGGTGAGCAGTTCTTC,CASSLTSGFGEQFF
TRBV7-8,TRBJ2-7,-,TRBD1,TGTGCCAGCAGCTTCGGGACAGGGCCATGGGAGCAGTACTTC,CASSFGTGPWEQYF
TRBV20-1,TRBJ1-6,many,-,TGCAGTGCTAGAGAGACCGGGGGCTATAATTCACCCCTCCACTTT,CSARETGGYNSPLHF
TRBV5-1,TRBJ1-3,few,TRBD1,TGCGCCAGCAGTTTCAAACAGGGGTACTCTGGAAACACCATATATTTT,CASSFKQGYSGNTIYF
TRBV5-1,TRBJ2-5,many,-,TGCGCCAGCAGCTCTACAGTGAATCAAGAGACCCAGTACTTC,CASSSTVNQETQYF
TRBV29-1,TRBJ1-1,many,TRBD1,TGCAGCGTTGAAGATGTCCCTGGGACAGGGTCAGACACTGAAGCTTTCTTT,CSVEDVPGTGSDTEAFF
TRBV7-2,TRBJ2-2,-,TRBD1,TGTGCCAGCAGCACGCGACAGGGACCCGGGGAGCTGTTTTTT,CASSTRQGPGELFF
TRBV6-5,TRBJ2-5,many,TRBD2,TGTGCCAGCAGTCGAACCGGGACTAGCTGGCAAGAGACCCAGTACTTC,CASSRTGTSWQETQYF
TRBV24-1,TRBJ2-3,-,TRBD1,TGTGCCACCAGTGATTATGGACAGGAGCAGTATTTT,CATSDYGQEQYF